This T cell receptor (beta chain) was recovered during a study of shared clonotypes between healthy human individuals. The repertoire was sequenced with immunoSEQ multiplex PCR; TCRdb's copy has only in-frame clones and lacks some. The sample shows more than 2,000,000 clones, more than 80% of them seen only once. The CDR3 totals 14 residues. Germline V lookup: CDR1 SGHVS, CDR2 FQNEAQ. Trimming took off 8 bases at V and 8 bases at J, with 18 bases between the two ends. Each donor was a Caucasian adult residing in Nashville, Tennessee. The sequence came from a man aged 18 to 29 in good health. Some clones in this sample may be carry-over from other donors' samples. Sequenced material: naive CD4+ T cells from PBMCs. The subset is: CD45RA+ positively selected. The chain joins TRBV7-8 to TRBJ1-4; no firm D call. The CDR3 bases are TGTGCCAGCGGAATGAGGGAGTTCAGGGAAAAACTGTTTTTT. This codes for CASGMREFREKLFF.